Shown below are 5 T cell receptor beta chains from a single sample sequenced in a study of Ad26.COV2.S vaccination and SARS-CoV-2 variants (dated by TCRdb to 2020 to 2022). The sample's treatment or condition label, decoded: some 19 received Ad26.COV2.S at low or high dose, single or two shots; a few received placebo; per-sample allocation not given. Repertoires of vaccine and placebo recipients were sequenced from samples taken on day 63 after the first injection. Libraries came from the immunoSEQ multiplex PCR assay. In TCRdb, the immuneACCESS table is reduced to in-frame sequences with V and J assigned. These tables do not hold every clone; where another copy was compared, an unresolved V gene accounts for under half, and the others remain unexplained. This sample is represented by about 350,000 clones; about 85% of them were singletons. The ten largest make up 2.5% to 3.5% of the sample. This specimen was peripheral blood, taken in a trial of Ad26.COV2.S vaccine versus placebo. These receptors all come from a person aged 18 to 65 who received the Ad26.COV2.S COVID-19 vaccine or a placebo.

In the case of this clone: At the DNA level, this CDR3 is encoded by other sequences in the same sample as well. The chain couples TRBV27 to TRBJ2-7; tentatively, D is TRBD2 (6 bases). The germline gives CDR1 MNHEY, CDR2 SMNVEV (reference sequence). The CDR3 has 12 residues. The V and J ends lost 7 bases and 6 bases respectively, with 13 bases between them. The CDR3 loop reads CASIVGGGEQYF. CDR3 nucleotide sequence: TGTGCCAGCATAGTGGGAGGTGGCGAGCAGTACTTC.

This clone was counted a single time. The rearrangement links TRBV10-2 to TRBJ1-1; TRBD1 is a possible D gene (6 bases). Germline V lookup: CDR1 WSHSY, CDR2 SAAADI. This CDR3 region has 16 residues. V was clipped by 6 bases and J by 3 bases, with 20 bases between them. This CDR3 is CASRAGDKGMDTEAFF. Here the CDR3 DNA reads TGCGCCAGCAGAGCAGGGGATAAGGGTATGGACACTGAAGCTTTCTTT.

The chain recombines TRBV5-4 with TRBJ2-3; D is possibly TRBD1 (5 bases). CDR1 and CDR2 (germline): SGHNT, YYREEE (reference sequence). Trimming cost V 0 bases and J 6 bases, with 8 bases left between them. The CDR3 covers 13 residues. The CDR3 region is CASSLGPGDTQYF. The CDR3 bases are TGTGCCAGCAGCTTGGGCCCAGGGGATACGCAGTATTTT.

This clone has a handful of counts. The chain links TRBV9 to TRBJ2-5; 14 nucleotides align to TRBD2. This CDR3 has 16 amino acids. The ends lost 2 bases at V and 2 bases at J; junction bases unmatched: 2. Germline V gives CDR1 SGDLS, CDR2 YYNGEE. The CDR3 here is CASSVGTSGRQETQYF. The CDR3, as DNA: TGTGCCAGCAGCGTCGGGACTAGCGGGAGACAAGAGACCCAGTACTTC.

This sequence joins TRBV30 and TRBJ1-4, with TRBD1 as a possible D gene (6 bases). V lost 4 bases and J lost 0, with 15 bases in between. Germline assignment: CDR1 GTSNPN and CDR2 SVGIG (reference sequence). The CDR3 runs to 16 residues. DNA for the CDR3: TGTGCCTGGACCTTATGGGGGGGCACAACTAATGAAAAACTGTTTTTT. Translation gives CAWTLWGGTTNEKLFF.